A single sample gave rise to the 32 T cell receptor beta chains below, sequenced in a study of post-analysis software for immune sequencing data. Points from the study as a whole: Five TRBV segments were more frequent in patients than controls; TRBV5-6, TRBV5-1 and TRBV20-1 belonged to this group.

Unique molecular identifiers were built into the TCR beta cDNA libraries. TCRdb passed the PCR reads through MiXCR, listing each CDR3 protein once. Of 500,000 to 600,000 distinct CDR3 sequences listed, 44% were seen once; the top ten hold approximately 1.7%. Antigens for these TCRs are unknown. The specimen was blood. The source is a girl aged 10-17 years with multiple sclerosis.

This clonotype has just one count. The V call is TRBV4-1, the J call TRBJ1-1, with 11 bases lining up with TRBD1. The CDR3 contains 16 residues. Per germline, CDR1 MGHRA and CDR2 YSYEKL. V dropped 4 bases and J dropped 6; count of bases not matched to a gene: 10. CDR3: CASSRRDRGEWAEAFF. For the CDR3, the DNA is TGCGCCAGCAGCCGCCGGGACAGGGGGGAGTGGGCTGAAGCTTTCTTT.

This chain connects TRBV18 to TRBJ1-1; no clear D. Trimming left V 2 bases short and J 7 bases short, with 5 bases between. Germline V CDR1 and CDR2: KGHSH, LQKENI. The CDR3 extends over 11 amino acids. In DNA, the CDR3 is TGTGCCAGCTCACCAGACATTGAAGCTTTCTTT. It codes for CASSPDIEAFF.

This chain links TRBV3-1 with TRBJ2-2, with a weak D call TRBD1 (5 bases). V lost 0 bases, J lost 7 bases, and 9 bases lay in between. The germline gives CDR1 LGHDT, CDR2 YNNKEL (reference sequence). This CDR3 region has 14 residues. The CDR3 region has the DNA TGTGCCAGCAGCCAAGATAAAGGGGTCGGGGAGCTGTTTTTT. Residues: CASSQDKGVGELFF.

This rearrangement joins TRBV12-3 or TRBV12-4 to TRBJ1-5; tentatively, D is TRBD1 (6 bases). This CDR3 is 14 amino acids long. Trimming took 6 bases from V and 4 from J, leaving 13 bases between them. The CDR3 is CASSTGTPNQPQHF. In DNA form, the CDR3 reads TGTGCCAGCAGCACCGGGACACCGAATCAGCCCCAGCATTTT.

The chain uses TRBV6-5 and TRBJ2-5; D not resolved. The CDR3 contains 15 residues. Per germline, CDR1 MNHEY and CDR2 SVGAGI. V was clipped by 5 bases and J by 7 bases, with 20 bases between them. CDR3 residues: CASSDETGLGGTQYF. The CDR3 nucleotides read TGTGCCAGCAGTGACGAGACCGGTCTCGGCGGGACCCAGTACTTC.

The table lists this clonotype with a few counts. The gene calls are TRBV10-3 and TRBJ2-7; D gene unclear. The CDR3 covers 12 residues. Trimming cost V 8 bases and J 0 bases, with 8 bases left between them. CDR1 and CDR2 from the germline V gene are ENHRY and SYGVKD. The CDR3 loop is CAIGPSSYEQYF. CDR3 DNA: TGTGCCATCGGGCCCTCCTCCTACGAGCAGTACTTC.

This rearrangement joins TRBV10-3 to TRBJ2-7, with 7 bases lining up with TRBD1. The CDR3 contains 14 residues. Germline V gives CDR1 ENHRY, CDR2 SYGVKD. Trimming removed 5 bases from V and 2 bases from J; junction bases left unmatched: 6. The DNA for the CDR3 is TGTGCCATCAGTCGGACAGGACCCACCTACGAGCAGTACTTC. As protein: CAISRTGPTYEQYF.

This clonotype was seen repeatedly, ten times or more. The V gene is TRBV12-3 or TRBV12-4, the J gene TRBJ2-7; 13 nucleotides match TRBD2. V was pared by 4 bases and J by 7 bases, with 4 bases of the junction left unmatched. The CDR3 length is 14 residues. The CDR3 DNA reads as TGTGCCAGCAGTTCACTAGCGGGAGGGCGGGAGCAGTACTTC. Translating gives CASSSLAGGREQYF.

The sample holds many counts of this clonotype. The chain joins TRBV10-3 to TRBJ2-5; D unclear. Germline CDR1 is ENHRY and CDR2 is SYGVKD. The CDR3 is made up of 13 amino acids. The ends were cut back, 2 bases at V and 1 base at J, with 5 bases in the middle. CDR3 sequence reads: CAISEGTQETQYF. Here the CDR3 DNA reads TGTGCCATCAGTGAGGGTACCCAAGAGACCCAGTACTTC.

The chain is built from TRBV24-1 and TRBJ2-1; no definite D call. The CDR3 consists of 15 residues. CDR1 KGHDR and CDR2 SFDVKD come from the germline V gene. Trimming removed 3 bases from V and 8 bases from J, with 16 bases in between. The CDR3 region has the DNA TGTGCCACCAGTGATGCTAGTCGTCTCAGCGATGAGCAGTTCTTC. It encodes CATSDASRLSDEQFF.

The gene calls are TRBV25-1 and TRBJ2-1, with no clear D. Between the trimmed V and J ends, which lost 8 bases and 6 bases, there was a span of 2 bases. Germline V gene lookup returns CDR1 MGHDK and CDR2 SYGVNS. This CDR3 comprises 9 residues. Here the CDR3 DNA reads TGTGCCAGCCGCAATGAGCAGTTCTTC. It encodes CASRNEQFF.

In its sample, this clonotype was seen a few times. The genes are TRBV5-1 and TRBJ2-7; no firm D call. The germline gives CDR1 SGHRS, CDR2 YFSETQ. CDR3 size: 14 residues. Trimming removed 4 bases at V and 4 bases at J, with 15 bases between. In DNA form, the CDR3 reads TGCGCCAGCAGCCCCCGGGTAGCAGCATACGAGCAGTACTTC. Protein sequence: CASSPRVAAYEQYF.

The chain carries TRBV5-1 and TRBJ2-5; the match to TRBD2 covers 11 bases. J gave up 2 bases and V 4 bases, and 4 bases lay outside the gene matches. From germline, CDR1 is SGHRS and CDR2 YFSETQ. The CDR3 consists of 15 residues. Written as DNA, the CDR3 is TGCGCCAGCAGCCCCCGACTAGCGGGGCAAGAGACCCAGTACTTC. Its protein is CASSPRLAGQETQYF.

The chain is built from TRBV6-6 and TRBJ1-1; 8 positions match TRBD1. Per germline, CDR1 MNHNY and CDR2 SVGAGI (reference sequence). V was pared by 2 bases and J by 4 bases, with 6 bases of the junction left unmatched. The CDR3 has 15 amino acids. The CDR3 loop reads CASSYIGQGVTEAFF. In DNA form, the CDR3 reads TGTGCCAGCAGTTACATAGGACAGGGAGTCACTGAAGCTTTCTTT.

The V gene is TRBV29-1, the J gene TRBJ1-1; maybe TRBD1 (5 bases). This CDR3 contains 13 residues. Trimming took 3 bases from V and 1 from J, leaving 9 bases between them. The germline CDR1 and CDR2 sequences are SQVTM and ANQGSEA. The CDR3 region has the DNA TGCAGCGTTGAGCCGGGGACGAACACTGAAGCTTTCTTT. Protein: CSVEPGTNTEAFF.

The chain is built from TRBV7-9 and TRBJ1-5, with 7 bases lining up with TRBD1. The CDR3 consists of 15 residues. Trimming cost V 5 bases and J 6 bases; bases outside gene matches: 10. The germline gives CDR1 SEHNR, CDR2 FQNEAQ (reference sequence). The CDR3 is CASSPGQGGGQPQHF. The CDR3 DNA is TGTGCCAGCAGCCCCGGGCAGGGGGGAGGTCAGCCCCAGCATTTT.

This chain links TRBV13 with TRBJ2-5; D uncertain. Judging by the DNA end, TRBJ2-7 fits better; the J call may be wrong. CDR1 is PRHDT, CDR2 FYEKMQ, per germline (reference sequence). The CDR3 is 15 amino acids. CDR3: CASSKMTGPTYEQYF. DNA of the CDR3: TGTGCCAGCAGCAAAATGACGGGCCCGACCTACGAGCAGTACTTC.

This clonotype was detected only a few times. The junction departs from germline at one end; a sequencing error may be responsible. The chain has TRBV11-1 and TRBJ2-3; 12 nucleotides match TRBD2. This CDR3 contains 16 residues. From germline, CDR1 is SGHAT and CDR2 FQDESV (reference sequence). In DNA form, the CDR3 reads TGCGCCAGCAGCCCTGGGACTAGCGGGCTAACAGATACGCAGTATTTT. This encodes CASSPGTSGLTDTQYF. The complete variable domain, with remaining parts taken from reference TRBV11-1 and TRBJ2-3, reads EAEVAQSPRYKITEKSQAVAFWCDPISGHATLYWYRQILGQGPELLVQFQDESVVDDSQLPKDRFSAERLKGVDSTLKIQPAELGDSAMYLCASSPGTSGLTDTQYFGPGTRLTVL.

This clonotype has a handful of counts. This chain links TRBV18 with TRBJ2-3, with 9 positions matching TRBD2. With V trimmed by 2 bases and J by 0 bases, 6 bases remained unmatched. The CDR3 covers 17 residues. Germline V lookup: CDR1 KGHSH, CDR2 LQKENI. Written as DNA, the CDR3 is TGTGCCAGCTCACCAAACCTAGCGGGGCCTAGCACAGATACGCAGTATTTT. This gives the protein CASSPNLAGPSTDTQYF. Variable domain in full (rest from reference TRBV18 and TRBJ2-3): NAGVMQNPRHLVRRRGQEARLRCSPMKGHSHVYWYRQLPEEGLKFMVYLQKENIIDESGMPKERFSAEFPKEGPSILRIQQVVRGDSAAYFCASSPNLAGPSTDTQYFGPGTRLTVL.

This chain connects TRBV20-1 to TRBJ1-4, with no clear D. CDR1 DFQATT and CDR2 SNEGSKA come from the germline V gene (reference sequence). V lost 6 bases and J 4 bases, leaving 12 bases between the germline ends. The CDR3 has 13 amino acids. In nucleotides, the CDR3 is TGCAGTGCCCTGGACGGGAATAATGAAAAACTGTTTTTT. Translated: CSALDGNNEKLFF.

The chain carries TRBV2 and TRBJ1-2, with TRBD1 matching 7 bases. The CDR3 is 13 residues long. From germline, CDR1 is SNHLY and CDR2 FYNNEI. Trimming at V came to 3 bases and at J to 4 bases, leaving 2 bases not matched to a gene. CDR3 in amino acids: CASSDDRVYGYTF. CDR3 nucleotide sequence: TGTGCCAGCAGTGACGACAGGGTCTATGGCTACACCTTC.

This clonotype was recorded a few times. The genes are TRBV7-9 and TRBJ2-1; D gene unclear. CDR1 is SEHNR, CDR2 FQNEAQ, per germline (reference sequence). The CDR3 is made up of 15 amino acids. Trimming shortened V by 6 bases and J by 9 bases, and 21 bases separated the two germline ends. Here the CDR3 reads CASRAGVGMISEQFF. DNA for the CDR3: TGTGCCAGCAGGGCCGGCGTCGGTATGATCAGTGAGCAGTTCTTC.

This chain connects TRBV5-1 to TRBJ2-7, with 8 bases matching TRBD1. J lost 2 bases, V lost 0 bases, and 4 bases had no gene match. Per the germline V gene, CDR1 is SGHRS and CDR2 is YFSETQ. The CDR3 covers 15 residues. Here the CDR3 reads CASSLDGQGAYEQYF. Here the CDR3 DNA reads TGCGCCAGCAGCTTGGATGGACAGGGCGCCTACGAGCAGTACTTC.

V gene TRBV6-5 combines with J gene TRBJ2-7, with 8 bases fitting TRBD2. The J segment lost 2 bases and the V segment lost 6 bases, leaving 3 bases of the junction unmatched. Per the germline V gene, CDR1 is MNHEY and CDR2 is SVGAGI. This CDR3 is built from 13 residues. In DNA form, the CDR3 reads TGTGCCAGCAGGCCCGGGGGGGCCTACGAGCAGTACTTC. It translates to CASRPGGAYEQYF.

This clonotype was seen a few times. V gene TRBV6-5 combines with J gene TRBJ2-5, with TRBD1 identical over 9 bases. The J segment lost 2 bases and the V segment lost 2 bases, leaving 3 bases of the junction unmatched. The germline V gene has CDR1 MNHEY and CDR2 SVGAGI. The CDR3 has 15 amino acids. The CDR3: CASSYGTGWQETQYF. CDR3 DNA: TGTGCCAGCAGTTACGGGACAGGGTGGCAAGAGACCCAGTACTTC.

This sequence joins TRBV6-5 and TRBJ1-5; D unclear. Germline V gives CDR1 MNHEY, CDR2 SVGAGI. The ends were cut back, 6 bases at V and 5 bases at J, with 14 bases in the middle. The CDR3 length is 14 residues. This CDR3 is CASRDGEEDQPQHF. The CDR3 coding sequence is TGTGCCAGCAGAGACGGGGAGGAGGATCAGCCCCAGCATTTT.

The chain combines TRBV12-3 or TRBV12-4 with TRBJ2-3, with 10 nucleotides matching TRBD2. V trimming: 8 bases; J trimming: 1 base; junction bases outside the gene matches: 0. CDR3 length equals 13 residues. DNA for the CDR3: TGTGCCAGCGGGACTAGCGGCACAGATACGCAGTATTTT. This gives the protein CASGTSGTDTQYF.

The V and J genes are TRBV4-1 and TRBJ1-6; D ambiguous. The CDR3 is 16 residues long. Germline V gives CDR1 MGHRA, CDR2 YSYEKL. V was pared by 2 bases and J by 6 bases, with 14 bases between. The CDR3 reads CASSQFQLVGNSPLHF. CDR3 bases: TGCGCCAGCAGCCAATTTCAGCTAGTCGGTAATTCACCCCTCCACTTT.

The gene calls are TRBV27 and TRBJ2-7; 7 bases align to TRBD1. The ends lost 0 bases at V and 3 bases at J; junction bases unmatched: 5. The CDR3 has 15 residues. Per the germline V gene, CDR1 is MNHEY and CDR2 is SMNVEV (reference sequence). The CDR3 bases are TGTGCCAGCAGTTTATCCGGACAGGCCGACTACGAGCAGTACTTC. Encoded protein: CASSLSGQADYEQYF.

This clonotype appeared a few times. The rearrangement uses TRBV5-1 and TRBJ2-7, with a tentative D call TRBD1 (5 bases). The germline V gene encodes CDR1 SGHRS and CDR2 YFSETQ. The CDR3 spans 15 residues. Trimming shortened V by 4 bases and J by 0 bases, and 14 bases separated the two germline ends. In DNA, the CDR3 is TGCGCCAGCAGCCAAGGTCACAGGAGCTCCTACGAGCAGTACTTC. It is translated as CASSQGHRSSYEQYF.

Of note for this clonotype: Sequence at one end of the junction differs from germline and may be a read error. This chain uses TRBV11-2 with TRBJ1-2; unclear D gene. There are 15 residues in the CDR3. Germline CDR1 SGHAT, CDR2 FQNNGV. Written as DNA, the CDR3 is TGTGCCAGCCTTACAAGATCCGCGAATCACTATGGGTACACCTTC. Its translation is CASLTRSANHYGYTF.

The chain links TRBV15 to TRBJ2-5; D might be TRBD1 or TRBD2, each matching 5 bases. V lost 1 base, J lost 5 bases, and 5 bases lay in between. This CDR3 has 12 amino acids. Germline lookup yields CDR1 LNHNV and CDR2 YYDKDF (reference sequence). CDR3 DNA sequence: TGTGCCACCAGCAGAGGGGACGAGACCCAGTACTTC. This sequence encodes CATSRGDETQYF. Variable domain in full (rest from reference TRBV15 and TRBJ2-5): DAMVIQNPRYQVTQFGKPVTLSCSQTLNHNVMYWYQQKSSQAPKLLFHYYDKDFNNEADTPDNFQSRRPNTSFCFLDIRSPGLGDTAMYLCATSRGDETQYFGPGTRLLVL.